This section outlines one T cell receptor beta chain sequence together with its context. These data come from a study of shared T cell receptors in the human thymus. CDR1 MDHEN and CDR2 SYDVKM come from the germline V gene. V lost 2 bases, J lost 0 bases, and 12 bases lay in between. The CDR3 covers 16 residues. Only in-frame clones appear in the TCRdb table, and some are missing; sequencing was by immunoSEQ multiplex PCR. Among hundreds of thousands of clones listed, 85% to 95% were seen once. The rearrangement uses TRBV28 and TRBJ2-3; perhaps TRBD1 as D (6 bases). Sequences were obtained from thymocytes. The source is a human donor. The CDR3 nucleotides read TGTGCCAGCAGTTTAGACAGGAGTGGTAGCACAGATACGCAGTATTTT. Amino acid sequence: CASSLDRSGSTDTQYF.